These 23 T cell receptor beta chains originate from one sample sequenced in a study of T-cell reconstitution after alpha-beta-depleted transplantation in children. Unique molecular identifiers were built into the TCRbeta library. TCRdb passed the PCR reads through MiXCR, listing each CDR3 protein once. The sample shows about 640,000 distinct CDR3 sequences, roughly 15% of them seen only once. The material was PBMCs from the stem cell graft donor, obtained from the stem cell graft. The receptors here all came from a human donor who donated a stem cell graft to a child with acute myeloid leukemia.

This clonotype occurred many times. The V gene is TRBV20-1, the J gene TRBJ2-1, with D possibly called TRBD1 or TRBD2 (5 bases each). CDR3 length: 14 residues. V was pared by 3 bases and J by 12 bases, with 21 bases between. Germline V CDR1 and CDR2: DFQATT, SNEGSKA (reference sequence). The CDR3: CSARPGGGTHRQFF. The CDR3, as DNA: TGCAGTGCTAGGCCGGGCGGTGGGACCCATAGGCAGTTCTTC.

The sample holds many counts of this clonotype. This chain connects TRBV7-2 to TRBJ1-6, with a weak D call TRBD1 (5 bases). Germline CDR1 reads SGHTA; CDR2 reads FQGNSA. The CDR3 has 14 amino acids. Trimming cost V 3 bases and J 9 bases, with 12 bases left between them. CDR3 DNA sequence: TGTGCCAGCAGCTTCCTCCGGGGCCGTTCACCCCTCCACTTT. This gives the protein CASSFLRGRSPLHF.

The chain uses TRBV11-2 and TRBJ2-5; D gene uncertain. V lost 0 bases and J lost 5, with 16 bases in between. Germline CDR1 and CDR2: SGHAT and FQNNGV. This CDR3 contains 16 residues. The CDR3, as DNA: TGTGCCAGCAGCTTAGAGGGTTTACCCGTCAGTGAGACCCAGTACTTC. It specifies CASSLEGLPVSETQYF.

The chain joins TRBV20-1 to TRBJ2-6; the D gene is possibly TRBD1 (5 bases). CDR3 length: 16 residues. CDR1 is DFQATT, CDR2 SNEGSKA, per germline (reference sequence). Trimming stripped 1 base from V and 0 bases from J, with 10 bases between. CDR3 amino acids: CSARVLTGSGANVLTF. CDR3 coding DNA: TGCAGTGCTAGAGTGCTTACAGGCTCTGGGGCCAACGTCCTGACTTTC.

This clonotype was picked up a small number of times. The V and J genes are TRBV5-6 and TRBJ2-5; 14 bases agree with TRBD2. Germline CDR1 SGHDT, CDR2 YYEEEE. The CDR3 is 15 amino acids. The J segment lost 3 bases and the V segment lost 5 bases, leaving 3 bases of the junction unmatched. Here the CDR3 reads CASRLGLAGEETQYF. CDR3 bases: TGTGCCAGCAGACTGGGACTAGCGGGGGAAGAGACCCAGTACTTC. The full variable domain, completed using reference TRBV5-6 and TRBJ2-5, is DAGVTQSPTHLIKTRGQQVTLRCSPKSGHDTVSWYQQALGQGPQFIFQYYEEEERQRGNFPDRFSGHQFPNYSSELNVNALLLGDSALYLCASRLGLAGEETQYFGPGTRLLVL.

This clonotype appeared many times. In nucleotides, the CDR3 is TGTGCCATCAGTGCCCCGGGACAGGGAGGAGCTGAAGCTTTCTTT. Protein sequence: CAISAPGQGGAEAFF. The chain links TRBV10-3 to TRBJ1-1; 9 bases map to TRBD1. CDR3 length: 15 residues. Germline values: CDR1 ENHRY, CDR2 SYGVKD. J lost 6 bases, V lost 4 bases, and 9 bases had no gene match.

The chain recombines TRBV4-1 with TRBJ2-7, with TRBD1 matching over 7 bases. The length of the CDR3 is 15 residues. V was pared by 0 bases and J by 3 bases, with 5 bases of the junction left unmatched. Germline CDR1 reads MGHRA; CDR2 reads YSYEKL. Here the CDR3 reads CASSQEKAGGYEQYV. As DNA, the CDR3 is TGCGCCAGCAGCCAAGAGAAGGCAGGGGGCTACGAGCAGTACGTC.

V gene TRBV29-1 combines with J gene TRBJ2-5; D unclear. CDR3 length: 10 amino acids. V was cut by 8 bases and J by 5 bases, with 9 bases left in between. CDR1 SQVTM and CDR2 ANQGSEA come from the germline V gene. This CDR3 reads CSYSTETQYF. The CDR3 DNA reads TGCAGCTATTCTACGGAGACCCAGTACTTC.

The chain joins TRBV3-1 to TRBJ1-2; unclear D gene. CDR1 and CDR2 (germline): LGHDT, YNNKEL (reference sequence). The CDR3 is 14 amino acids. Deletions cut 0 bases from V and 1 base from J, with 6 bases between. CDR3 sequence: CASSQEHGNYGYTF. CDR3 bases: TGTGCCAGCAGCCAAGAGCACGGTAACTATGGCTACACCTTC.

The chain is built from TRBV6-5 and TRBJ1-1; D is possibly TRBD1 (5 bases). V was clipped by 3 bases and J by 2 bases, with 13 bases between them. Germline V gene data show CDR1 as MNHEY and CDR2 as SVGAGI. The CDR3 loop spans 15 amino acids. The CDR3 nucleotides read TGTGCCAGCAGTTATGCGGGGGGAAGAAACACTGAAGCTTTCTTT. This codes for CASSYAGGRNTEAFF.

This clonotype was counted between two and nine times. The chain has TRBV7-2 and TRBJ2-1, with 10 bases lining up with TRBD2. After removal of 3 bases from V and 9 bases from J, the junction contained 14 bases not matched to a gene. Germline V gives CDR1 SGHTA, CDR2 FQGNSA. CDR3 length: 17 residues. As DNA, the CDR3 is TGTGCCAGCAGCTTCTTCCCTCCCACTAGCGGGGCGGTTGAGCAGTTCTTC. Translating gives CASSFFPPTSGAVEQFF.

The sample holds a few counts of this clonotype. The rearrangement uses TRBV7-9 and TRBJ1-6; D is ambiguous. The CDR3 runs to 14 residues. With 1 base removed from V and 10 bases from J, the gap between germline ends came to 11 bases. Germline V gives CDR1 SEHNR, CDR2 FQNEAQ (reference sequence). The CDR3 protein is CASSLDTVASPLHF. In DNA form, the CDR3 reads TGTGCCAGCAGCTTAGACACGGTCGCGTCACCCCTCCACTTT.

This clonotype has ten or more counts. The chain has TRBV5-1 and TRBJ2-5; 7 bases match TRBD2. Trimming removed 3 bases from V and 0 bases from J; junction bases left unmatched: 5. The germline V gene encodes CDR1 SGHRS and CDR2 YFSETQ. This CDR3 is 15 amino acids long. The CDR3 reads CASSSKGLDQETQYF. The DNA for the CDR3 is TGCGCCAGCAGCTCGAAAGGACTAGACCAAGAGACCCAGTACTTC.

This clonotype was found many times. V is TRBV7-2 and J is TRBJ1-3, with D hard to call. V lost 6 bases to trimming and J lost 0 bases, with 9 bases between them. This CDR3 comprises 14 residues. The germline CDR1 and CDR2 sequences are SGHTA and FQGNSA. CDR3 sequence (DNA): TGTGCCAGCAGTCTTGCAAGCTCTGGAAACACCATATATTTT. The encoded protein is CASSLASSGNTIYF.

This chain uses TRBV20-1 with TRBJ2-5; 8 bases agree with TRBD1. The CDR3 totals 16 residues. Trimming took 6 bases from V and 4 from J; bases not matched to a gene: 16. The germline gives CDR1 DFQATT, CDR2 SNEGSKA (reference sequence). The CDR3 is CSALQGQGAVGETQYF. CDR3 coding DNA: TGCAGTGCCCTCCAAGGGCAGGGGGCGGTTGGAGAGACCCAGTACTTC.

The CDR3 region has the DNA TGCAGTGCTAGAGCGAAAGTAAACTACGAGCAGTACTTC. Its protein product is CSARAKVNYEQYF. The rearrangement joins TRBV20-1 to TRBJ2-7; no definite D call. V lost 1 base to trimming and J lost 3 bases, with 10 bases between them. Germline loops: CDR1 DFQATT, CDR2 SNEGSKA (reference sequence). The CDR3 loop spans 13 amino acids.

The chain links TRBV7-2 to TRBJ1-2, with D possibly being TRBD1 (6 bases). Germline loops: CDR1 SGHTA, CDR2 FQGNSA. This CDR3 is 16 amino acids long. Trimming removed 5 bases from V and 1 base from J, with 17 bases in between. CDR3: CASSPRTEVLNYGYTF. The CDR3 region has the DNA TGTGCCAGCAGCCCTAGGACAGAGGTCCTTAACTATGGCTACACCTTC. Using reference TRBV7-2 and TRBJ1-2 for the parts outside the CDR3, the full variable domain is GAGVSQSPSNKVTEKGKDVELRCDPISGHTALYWYRQSLGQGLEFLIYFQGNSAPDKSGLPSDRFSAERTGGSVSTLTIQRTQQEDSAVYLCASSPRTEVLNYGYTFGSGTRLTVV.

This rearrangement joins TRBV12-3 or TRBV12-4 to TRBJ2-2; 7 positions agree with TRBD1. J gave up 3 bases and V 2 bases, and 3 bases lay outside the gene matches. This CDR3 has 15 amino acids. CDR3 DNA sequence: TGTGCCAGCAGTTTATACAGGGGAGACACCGGGGAGCTGTTTTTT. Amino acids: CASSLYRGDTGELFF.

The chain recombines TRBV20-1 with TRBJ1-5; D remains unclear. Per germline, CDR1 DFQATT and CDR2 SNEGSKA (reference sequence). This CDR3 contains 14 residues. Trimming removed 0 bases from V and 8 bases from J, with 14 bases in between. The CDR3 DNA is TGCAGTGCTAGAGAGATCGGCAGCCCCGAGCCCCAGCATTTT. Translation: CSAREIGSPEPQHF.

This clonotype was recorded many times. This chain links TRBV20-1 with TRBJ1-1, with a weak D call TRBD1 (6 bases). Trimming stripped 6 bases from V and 0 bases from J, with 14 bases between. The germline CDR1 and CDR2 sequences are DFQATT and SNEGSKA (reference sequence). This CDR3 has 14 amino acids. CDR3: CSASGQPMNTEAFF. CDR3 in DNA: TGCAGTGCGAGCGGACAGCCAATGAACACTGAAGCTTTCTTT.

The chain has TRBV10-3 and TRBJ1-2; TRBD1 might be the D (5 bases). CDR3 length equals 13 residues. Per germline, CDR1 ENHRY and CDR2 SYGVKD. V lost 2 bases, J lost 4 bases, and 8 bases lay in between. CDR3 region: CAISERGGYGYTF. The CDR3 region has the DNA TGTGCCATCAGTGAGCGGGGCGGCTATGGCTACACCTTC.

This clonotype occurred many times. J is TRBJ2-1 and V is TRBV7-3; the D is unclear. CDR3 length: 15 residues. CDR1 and CDR2 (germline): SGHTA, FQGTGA. The V end lost 5 bases, the J end lost 2 bases, and 13 bases lay between the germline ends. The CDR3: CASSLYMQAYNEQFF. Here the CDR3 DNA reads TGTGCCAGCAGCCTTTATATGCAGGCCTACAATGAGCAGTTCTTC. Full variable domain (remainder filled in from reference TRBV7-3 and TRBJ2-1): GAGVSQTPSNKVTEKGKYVELRCDPISGHTALYWYRQSLGQGPEFLIYFQGTGAADDSGLPNDRFFAVRPEGSVSTLKIQRTERGDSAVYLCASSLYMQAYNEQFFGPGTRLTVL.

V is TRBV5-5 and J is TRBJ2-1, with a possible D match to TRBD2 (5 bases). CDR3 length: 16 residues. V lost 7 bases and J lost 4, with 21 bases in between. The germline gives CDR1 SGHKS, CDR2 YYEKEE (reference sequence). CDR3 in DNA: TGTGCCAGCGACCTCCTAGCCGAGGGTCGTTACAATGAGCAGTTCTTC. Translating it yields CASDLLAEGRYNEQFF.